This TCR beta chain was sequenced during a study of blood T cell repertoires in COVID-19. Whole-study context: The United States, Italy and Spain provided the acute and convalescent COVID-19 samples.

As handled by the study authors: Quantification of nucleated cells was approximated via reference gene primer amplification. Profiling relied on immunoSEQ multiplex PCR, and the TCRdb table lists in-frame clones only, not all of them. For V, J and clone size, that table is used; D and trimming come from the DNA. The sample includes approximately 240,000 clones, approximately 80% of them seen just once. The CDR3 totals 15 residues. The germline CDR1 and CDR2 sequences are SEHNR and FQNEAQ (reference sequence). V lost 6 bases, J lost 4 bases, and 8 bases stayed unmatched. Input material: peripheral blood. The chain has TRBV7-9 and TRBJ2-2; 7 bases line up with TRBD1. The receptor was derived from a woman aged 55-75 years who had recovered from COVID-19. The chain's CDR3 is CASRETGKGTGELFF. CDR3 bases: TGTGCCAGCAGGGAGACAGGGAAGGGCACCGGGGAGCTGTTTTTT.